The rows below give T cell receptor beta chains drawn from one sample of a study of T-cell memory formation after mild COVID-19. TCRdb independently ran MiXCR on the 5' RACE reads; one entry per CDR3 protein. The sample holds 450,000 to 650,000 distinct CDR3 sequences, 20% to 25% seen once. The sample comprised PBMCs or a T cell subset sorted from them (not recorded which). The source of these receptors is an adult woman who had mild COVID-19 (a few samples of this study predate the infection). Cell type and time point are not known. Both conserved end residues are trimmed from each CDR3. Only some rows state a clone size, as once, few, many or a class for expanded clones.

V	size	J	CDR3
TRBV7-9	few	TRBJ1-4	ASSLRVGGDEKLF
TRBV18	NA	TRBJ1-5	ASSPNKDQPQH
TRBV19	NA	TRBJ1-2	ASSRQGRNYGYT
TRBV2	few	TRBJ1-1	ASSARTGWLNTEAF
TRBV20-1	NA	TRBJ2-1	SAMIGLNEQF
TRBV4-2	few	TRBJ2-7	ASSQELSTAGVYEQY
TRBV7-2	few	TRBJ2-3	ASRKGTYTDTQY
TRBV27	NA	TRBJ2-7	ASSLDRRWEQY
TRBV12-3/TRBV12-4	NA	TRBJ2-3	ASKGREADTQY
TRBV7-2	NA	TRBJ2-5	ASRSAGFQETQY
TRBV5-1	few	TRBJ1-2	ASASLGDSYGYT
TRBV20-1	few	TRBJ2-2	SALAGEAAGELF
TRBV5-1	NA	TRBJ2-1	ASSPEGGAGYNEQF
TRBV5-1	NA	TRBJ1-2	ASRTRTVDNYGYT
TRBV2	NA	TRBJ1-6	ASIVVTGTGVSPLH
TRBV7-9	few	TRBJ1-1	ASSEGTGTYSTEAF
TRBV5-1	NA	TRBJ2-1	ASSPGQAGVEF
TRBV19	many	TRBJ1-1	ASSPTLATEAF
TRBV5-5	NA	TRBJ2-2	ASSLRGGANTGELF
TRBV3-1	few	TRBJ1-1	ASSQSDRPNTEAF
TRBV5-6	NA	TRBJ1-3	ASSLVVGLYSGNTIY
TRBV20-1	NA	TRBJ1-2	SAREDLDYGYT
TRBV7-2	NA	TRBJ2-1	ASSYGTSGRFNEQF
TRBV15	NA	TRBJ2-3	ATSRASGGRGAYDTQY
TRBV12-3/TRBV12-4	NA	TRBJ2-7	ASSFDRPSEQY
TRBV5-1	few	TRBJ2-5	ASSPGREGETQY
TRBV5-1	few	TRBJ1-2	ASSPQDARSGYT